A selection of T cell receptor beta chains follows, all from one sample in a study of blood T cell repertoires in COVID-19. TCRdb's table, derived via immunoSEQ multiplex PCR, lists solely in-frame clones and lacks some. The top ten hold 9.7% of the sample, which has some 220,000 clones, about 79% seen once. The sequencing input was peripheral blood. The receptors shown here come from a man between 50 and 59 years old with active or convalescent COVID-19. The CDR3 runs from the conserved cysteine through the conserved F or W. A D gene is named only where the DNA matches it firmly. Clone size is not always given. Where it is, it says once, few, many or a class for expanded clones.

TRBV28,TRBJ1-1,NA,16,NA,TGTGCCAGCAGTTTCGGATTAACAGGGTGGGACACTGAAGCTTTCTTT,CASSFGLTGWDTEAFF
TRBV6-2/TRBV6-3,TRBJ2-3,NA,15,NA,TGTGCCAGCAGTTACTCGGGTCTAGATGGAGATACGCAGTATTTT,CASSYSGLDGDTQYF
TRBV7-9,TRBJ2-2,NA,17,TRBD1,TGTGCCAGCAGCCTCGGGCCCACAGGGGGAAACACCGGGGAGCTGTTTTTT,CASSLGPTGGNTGELFF
TRBV24-1,TRBJ2-1,NA,15,TRBD1,TGTGCCACCAGCGCTCAGGGGGAAGGGCGCAATGAGCAGTTCTTC,CATSAQGEGRNEQFF
TRBV5-1,TRBJ2-2,NA,16,TRBD2,TGCGCCAGCAGCTTGGATCCTAGCGGGGCTGGCGGGGAGCTGTTTTTT,CASSLDPSGAGGELFF
TRBV28,TRBJ1-2,once,13,NA,TGTGCCAGCAGTTTAGTTGGTTTCAGGGGCTACACCTTC,CASSLVGFRGYTF
TRBV18,TRBJ2-3,NA,14,NA,TGTGCCAGCTCACCTACGACTGGTACAGATACGCAGTATTTT,CASSPTTGTDTQYF
TRBV5-1,TRBJ2-1,NA,16,NA,TGCGCCAGCAGCCCGGGGGACTTCAGCTCCTACAATGAGCAGTTCTTC,CASSPGDFSSYNEQFF
TRBV5-1,TRBJ1-1,NA,15,NA,TGCGCCAGCAGCCCGGCGGGGGGTCGAAGGGCTGAAGCTTTCTTT,CASSPAGGRRAEAFF
TRBV7-9,TRBJ2-3,NA,15,NA,TGTGCCAGCAGCCTCCTTGGGCAGGGCTCGGATACGCAGTATTTT,CASSLLGQGSDTQYF
TRBV3-1/TRBV3-2,TRBJ2-4,NA,14,TRBD1,TGTGCCAGCAGCCGACAGGGGGCCTTGGTAATTCAGTACTTC,CASSRQGALVIQYF
TRBV29-1,TRBJ2-3,NA,12,NA,TGCAGCGTGGGGGGGGGCCCAGATACGCAGTATTTT,CSVGGGPDTQYF
TRBV2,TRBJ2-7,NA,12,NA,TGTGCCAGCAGGGGCCCAACCTACGAGCAGTACTTC,CASRGPTYEQYF
TRBV28,TRBJ1-4,NA,16,TRBD1,TGTGCCAGCAGTATACTGACAGGGGGCCCTAATGAAAAACTGTTTTTT,CASSILTGGPNEKLFF
TRBV5-1,TRBJ1-1,NA,15,TRBD1,TGCGCCAGCAGCTCGGGACAGGGACTGAACACTGAAGCTTTCTTT,CASSSGQGLNTEAFF
TRBV9,TRBJ1-3,NA,14,NA,TGTGCCAGCAGCGTAAGGGGATCTGGAAACACCATATATTTT,CASSVRGSGNTIYF
TRBV9,TRBJ1-1,NA,17,NA,TGTGCCAGCAGCGTAGTGCGGGCCGAGCTGAGGAACACTGAAGCTTTCTTT,CASSVVRAELRNTEAFF
TRBV4-2,TRBJ2-3,NA,15,NA,TGTGCCAGCAGATACGGACATCCTAGCACAGATACGCAGTATTTT,CASRYGHPSTDTQYF
TRBV28,TRBJ1-2,NA,14,NA,TGTGCCAGCAGTTTAGGGGGGGCTACCTATGGCTACACCTTC,CASSLGGATYGYTF
TRBV18,TRBJ1-2,NA,14,NA,TGTGCCAGCTCACCACTCGCGACAGGTGATGGCTACACCTTC,CASSPLATGDGYTF
TRBV5-1,TRBJ2-2,NA,15,NA,TGCGCCAGCAGCCCCCCACATTCGAACACCGGGGAGCTGTTTTTT,CASSPPHSNTGELFF
TRBV5-1,TRBJ2-1,NA,14,TRBD1,TGCGCCAGCAGCTTGCAGGGACAGAGCAATGAGCAGTTCTTC,CASSLQGQSNEQFF
TRBV6-2/TRBV6-3,TRBJ1-1,NA,15,NA,TGTGCCAGCAGTGACTTGGTTGGCTCGAACACTGAAGCTTTCTTT,CASSDLVGSNTEAFF
TRBV18,TRBJ2-4,NA,13,NA,TGTGCCAGCTCACAGCTAGCCAAAAACATTCAGTACTTC,CASSQLAKNIQYF